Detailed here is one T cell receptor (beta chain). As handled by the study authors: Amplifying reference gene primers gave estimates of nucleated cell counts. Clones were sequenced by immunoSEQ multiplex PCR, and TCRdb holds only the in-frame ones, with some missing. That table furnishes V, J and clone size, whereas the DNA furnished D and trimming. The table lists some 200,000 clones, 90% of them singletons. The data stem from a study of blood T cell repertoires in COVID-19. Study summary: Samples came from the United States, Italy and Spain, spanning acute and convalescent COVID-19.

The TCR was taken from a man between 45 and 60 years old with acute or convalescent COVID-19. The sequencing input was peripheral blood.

The CDR3 bases are TGTGCCAGTACGGGACAGATGAACACTGAAGCTTTCTTT. Residues: CASTGQMNTEAFF. The chain links TRBV19 to TRBJ1-1; 7 nucleotides match TRBD1. Trimming took 7 bases from V and 0 from J; bases not matched to a gene: 2. CDR1 and CDR2 (germline): LNHDA, SQIVND (reference sequence). CDR3 length: 13 residues.